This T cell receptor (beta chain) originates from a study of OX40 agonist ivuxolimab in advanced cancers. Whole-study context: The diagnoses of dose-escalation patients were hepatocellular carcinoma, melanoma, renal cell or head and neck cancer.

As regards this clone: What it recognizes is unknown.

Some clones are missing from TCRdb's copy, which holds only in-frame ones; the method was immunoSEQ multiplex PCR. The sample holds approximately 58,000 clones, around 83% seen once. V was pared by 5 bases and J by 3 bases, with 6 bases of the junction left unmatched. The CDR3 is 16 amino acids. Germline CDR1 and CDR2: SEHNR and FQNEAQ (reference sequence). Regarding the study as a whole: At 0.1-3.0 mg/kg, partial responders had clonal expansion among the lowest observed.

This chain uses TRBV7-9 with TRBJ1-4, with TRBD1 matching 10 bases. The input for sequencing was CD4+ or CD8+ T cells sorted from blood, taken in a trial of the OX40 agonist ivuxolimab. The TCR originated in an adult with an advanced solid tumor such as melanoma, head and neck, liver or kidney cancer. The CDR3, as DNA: TGTGCCAGCAGCCCGCGACAGGGGGCAGCTAATGAAAAACTGTTTTTT. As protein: CASSPRQGAANEKLFF.